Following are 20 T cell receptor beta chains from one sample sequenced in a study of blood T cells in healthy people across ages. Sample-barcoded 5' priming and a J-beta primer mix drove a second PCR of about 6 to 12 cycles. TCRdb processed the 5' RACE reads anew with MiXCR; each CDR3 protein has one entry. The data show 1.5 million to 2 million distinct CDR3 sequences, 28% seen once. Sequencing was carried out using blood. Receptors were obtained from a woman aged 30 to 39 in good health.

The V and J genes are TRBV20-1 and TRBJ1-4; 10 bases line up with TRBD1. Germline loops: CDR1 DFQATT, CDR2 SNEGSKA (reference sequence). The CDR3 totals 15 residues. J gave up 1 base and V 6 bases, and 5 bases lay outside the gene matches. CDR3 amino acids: CSAQDRGGTNEKLFF. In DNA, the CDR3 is TGCAGTGCCCAGGACAGGGGGGGAACTAATGAAAAACTGTTTTTT.

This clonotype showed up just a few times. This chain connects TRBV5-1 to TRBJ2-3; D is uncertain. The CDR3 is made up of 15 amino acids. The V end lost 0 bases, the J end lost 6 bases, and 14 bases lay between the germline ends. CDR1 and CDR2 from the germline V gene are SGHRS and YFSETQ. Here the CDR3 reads CASSLVENTGDTQYF. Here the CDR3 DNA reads TGCGCCAGCAGCTTGGTGGAGAATACGGGCGATACGCAGTATTTT.

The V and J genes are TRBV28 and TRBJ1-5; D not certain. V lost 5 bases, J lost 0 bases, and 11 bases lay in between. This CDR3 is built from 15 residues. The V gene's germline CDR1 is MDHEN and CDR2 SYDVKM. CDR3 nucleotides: TGTGCCAGCAGTCTCAGAGACTATAGCAATCAGCCCCAGCATTTT. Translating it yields CASSLRDYSNQPQHF.

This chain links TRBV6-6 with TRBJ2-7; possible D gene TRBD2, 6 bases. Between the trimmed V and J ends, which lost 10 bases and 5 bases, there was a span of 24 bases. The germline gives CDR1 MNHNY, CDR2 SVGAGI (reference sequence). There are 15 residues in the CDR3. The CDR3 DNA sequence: TGTGCCACGCGGTCGAAGGGGACTTTCATCCACGAGCAGTACTTC. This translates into CATRSKGTFIHEQYF.

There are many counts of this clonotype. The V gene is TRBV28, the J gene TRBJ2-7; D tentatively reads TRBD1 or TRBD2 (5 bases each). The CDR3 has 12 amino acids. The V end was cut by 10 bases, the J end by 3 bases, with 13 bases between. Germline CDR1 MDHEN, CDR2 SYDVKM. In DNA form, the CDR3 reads TGTGCCACGGGTGAGGGGTTCTACGAGCAGTACTTC. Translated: CATGEGFYEQYF.

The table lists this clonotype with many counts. In nucleotides, the CDR3 is TGCAGTGCTAGAGCTGCCTCCTATCAGGGGGCCGAGACCCAGTACTTC. This sequence encodes CSARAASYQGAETQYF. V and J are TRBV20-1 and TRBJ2-5; 8 bases are a match to TRBD1. After removal of 1 base from V and 5 bases from J, the junction contained 12 bases not matched to a gene. Germline assignment: CDR1 DFQATT and CDR2 SNEGSKA (reference sequence). The CDR3 totals 16 residues.

The CDR3 nucleotides read TGCGCCAGCAAGGGGGCTCACGAGCAGTACTTC. It yields the protein CASKGAHEQYF. The V call is TRBV5-1, the J call TRBJ2-7, with 7 bases lining up with TRBD1. Germline V gives CDR1 SGHRS, CDR2 YFSETQ. The CDR3 has 11 residues. Trimming at V came to 6 bases and at J to 5 bases, leaving 2 bases not matched to a gene.

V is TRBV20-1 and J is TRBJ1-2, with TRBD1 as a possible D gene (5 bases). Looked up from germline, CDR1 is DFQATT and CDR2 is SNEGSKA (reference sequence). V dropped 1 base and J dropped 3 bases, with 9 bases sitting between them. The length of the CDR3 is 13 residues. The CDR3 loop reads CSARGGTDYGYTF. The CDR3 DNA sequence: TGCAGTGCTAGAGGTGGGACGGACTATGGCTACACCTTC.

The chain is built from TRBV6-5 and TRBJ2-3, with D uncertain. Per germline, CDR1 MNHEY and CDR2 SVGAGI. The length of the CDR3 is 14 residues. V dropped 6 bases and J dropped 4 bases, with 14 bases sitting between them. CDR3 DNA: TGTGCCAGCAGGGAAACCCGTTGGGCAGATACGCAGTATTTT. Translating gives CASRETRWADTQYF.

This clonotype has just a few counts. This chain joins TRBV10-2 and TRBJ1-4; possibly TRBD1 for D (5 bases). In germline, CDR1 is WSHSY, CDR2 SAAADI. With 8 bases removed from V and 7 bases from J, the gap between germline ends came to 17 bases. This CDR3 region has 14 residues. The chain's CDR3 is CASSSGKAGEKLFF. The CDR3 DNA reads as TGCGCCAGCTCCTCAGGGAAAGCAGGTGAAAAACTGTTTTTT.

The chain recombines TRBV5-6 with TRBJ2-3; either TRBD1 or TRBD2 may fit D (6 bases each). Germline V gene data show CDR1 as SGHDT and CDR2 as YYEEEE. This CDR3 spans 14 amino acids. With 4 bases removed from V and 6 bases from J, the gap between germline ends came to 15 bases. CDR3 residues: CASSSMEGGDTQYF. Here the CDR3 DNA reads TGTGCCAGCAGCAGTATGGAAGGGGGGGATACGCAGTATTTT.

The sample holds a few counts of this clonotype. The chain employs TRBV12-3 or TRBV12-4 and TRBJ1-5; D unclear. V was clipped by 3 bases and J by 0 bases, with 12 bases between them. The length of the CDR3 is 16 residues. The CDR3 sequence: CASSLGSQYSNQPQHF. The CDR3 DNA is TGTGCCAGCAGTTTGGGCAGTCAGTATAGCAATCAGCCCCAGCATTTT.

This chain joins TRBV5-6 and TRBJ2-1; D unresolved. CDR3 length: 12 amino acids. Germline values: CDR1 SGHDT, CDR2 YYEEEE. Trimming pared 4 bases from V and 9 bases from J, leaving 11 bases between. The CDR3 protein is CASSAPSLEQFF. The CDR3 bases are TGTGCCAGCAGCGCGCCGTCTCTTGAGCAGTTCTTC.

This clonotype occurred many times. This CDR3 is CASSVGASGRTYEQYF. In DNA, the CDR3 is TGTGCCAGCAGCGTAGGGGCTAGCGGCCGTACTTATGAGCAGTACTTC. The gene calls are TRBV9 and TRBJ2-7; 7 nucleotides align to TRBD2. Germline-derived CDR1 and CDR2 are SGDLS and YYNGEE. Trimming took 0 bases from V and 7 from J; bases not matched to a gene: 13. There are 16 residues in the CDR3.

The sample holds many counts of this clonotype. The CDR3 sequence: CASSQEDDRVTNEKLFF. In DNA, the CDR3 is TGCGCCAGCAGCCAAGAAGATGACAGGGTGACTAATGAAAAACTGTTTTTT. This chain uses TRBV4-3 with TRBJ1-4; 7 nucleotides line up with TRBD1. V was clipped by 0 bases and J by 2 bases; unmatched bases: 6. The CDR3 sequence is 17 residues long. Per germline, CDR1 LGHNA and CDR2 YSLEER.

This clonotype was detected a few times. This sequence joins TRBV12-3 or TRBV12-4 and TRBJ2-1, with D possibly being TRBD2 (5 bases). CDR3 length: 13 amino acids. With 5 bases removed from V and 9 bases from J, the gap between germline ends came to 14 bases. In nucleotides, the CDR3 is TGTGCCAGCAGTGTGACGGCTGGAGGTGAGCAGTTCTTC. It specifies CASSVTAGGEQFF.

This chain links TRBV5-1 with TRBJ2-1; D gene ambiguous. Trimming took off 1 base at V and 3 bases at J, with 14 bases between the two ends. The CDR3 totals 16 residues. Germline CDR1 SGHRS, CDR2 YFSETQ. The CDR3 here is CASSLIAASYYNEQFF. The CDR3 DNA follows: TGCGCCAGCAGCTTGATAGCAGCCTCCTACTACAATGAGCAGTTCTTC.

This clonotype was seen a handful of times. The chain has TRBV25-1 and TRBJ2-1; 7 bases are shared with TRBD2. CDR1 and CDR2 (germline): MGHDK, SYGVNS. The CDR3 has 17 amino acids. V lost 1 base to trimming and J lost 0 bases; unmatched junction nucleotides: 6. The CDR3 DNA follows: TGTGCCAGCAGTGAATCAGGGAGGGAGAGCTCCTACAATGAGCAGTTCTTC. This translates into CASSESGRESSYNEQFF.

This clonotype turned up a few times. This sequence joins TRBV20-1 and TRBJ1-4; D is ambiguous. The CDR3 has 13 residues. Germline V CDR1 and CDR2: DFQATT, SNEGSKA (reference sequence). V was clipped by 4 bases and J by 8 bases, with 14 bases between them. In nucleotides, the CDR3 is TGCAGTGCTAAATGGGAAGGGCGCGAAAAACTGTTTTTT. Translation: CSAKWEGREKLFF.

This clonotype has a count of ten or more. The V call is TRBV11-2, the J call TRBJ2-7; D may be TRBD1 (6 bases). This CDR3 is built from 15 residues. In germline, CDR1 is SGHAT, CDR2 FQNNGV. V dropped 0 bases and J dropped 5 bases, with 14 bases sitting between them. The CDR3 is CASSLDTGKGHEQYF. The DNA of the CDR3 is TGTGCCAGCAGCTTAGATACAGGGAAGGGCCACGAGCAGTACTTC.